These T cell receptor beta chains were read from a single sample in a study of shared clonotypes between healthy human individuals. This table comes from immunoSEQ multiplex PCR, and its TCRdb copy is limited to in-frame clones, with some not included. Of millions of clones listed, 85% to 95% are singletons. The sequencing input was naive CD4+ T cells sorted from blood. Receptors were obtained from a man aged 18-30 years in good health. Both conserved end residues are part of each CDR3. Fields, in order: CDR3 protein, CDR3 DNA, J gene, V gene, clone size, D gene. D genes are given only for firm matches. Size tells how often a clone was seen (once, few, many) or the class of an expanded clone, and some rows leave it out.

CASSLDPGLARNEQFF,TGTGCCAGCAGCTTAGACCCGGGACTAGCGCGGAATGAGCAGTTCTTC,TRBJ2-1,TRBV11-2,NA,TRBD2
CASSPSETPLGPYEQYF,TGCGCCAGCAGCCCGTCGGAAACCCCCTTGGGCCCGTACGAGCAGTACTTC,TRBJ2-7,TRBV4-3,NA,NA
CASSIVGEGNQPQHF,TGTGCCAGTAGTATAGTAGGGGAGGGCAATCAGCCCCAGCATTTT,TRBJ1-5,TRBV19,NA,NA
CASSPRGRNTEAFF,TGTGCCAGCAGCCCCCGGGGGCGGAACACTGAAGCTTTCTTT,TRBJ1-1,TRBV7-2,NA,NA
CASSAGHTSSYEQYF,TGCGCCAGCAGCGCGGGACATACCAGCTCCTACGAGCAGTACTTC,TRBJ2-7,TRBV5-1,NA,NA
CASTWADNTEAFF,TGTGCCAGCACGTGGGCAGATAACACTGAAGCTTTCTTT,TRBJ1-1,TRBV6-1,NA,NA
CASSATGQGTGELFF,TGTGCCAGCAGCGCTACGGGACAGGGGACCGGGGAGCTGTTTTTT,TRBJ2-2,TRBV9,NA,TRBD1
CASSPGWQGEEKLFF,TGTGCCAGCTCACCGGGATGGCAGGGGGAGGAAAAACTGTTTTTT,TRBJ1-4,TRBV18,NA,TRBD1
CASSFPWDPPYEQYF,TGTGCCAGCAGCTTCCCGTGGGACCCACCCTACGAGCAGTACTTC,TRBJ2-7,TRBV7-2,NA,NA
CASSQSFLGGNLKGYTF,TGCGCCAGCAGCCAATCCTTCCTAGGGGGAAATTTGAAGGGCTACACCTTC,TRBJ1-2,TRBV4-1,NA,NA
CSVVTGTGSSTPQHF,TGCAGCGTCGTTACGGGGACAGGGAGTTCAACGCCCCAGCATTTT,TRBJ1-5,TRBV29-1,NA,TRBD1
CASKASGANEQFF,TGTGCCAGCAAGGCTAGCGGTGCCAATGAGCAGTTCTTC,TRBJ2-1,TRBV7-9,NA,TRBD2
CASSGGTGTGHYEQYF,TGCGCCAGCAGTGGTGGCACCGGGACAGGTCATTACGAGCAGTACTTC,TRBJ2-7,TRBV10-1,NA,TRBD1
CASSQGRELYTDTQYF,TGCGCCAGCAGCCAAGGAAGAGAGCTATACACAGATACGCAGTATTTT,TRBJ2-3,TRBV4-1,NA,NA
CASSQDTPLQGYDEQYF,TGCGCCAGCAGCCAAGATACTCCCCTCCAGGGATATGACGAGCAGTACTTC,TRBJ2-7,TRBV4-3,NA,NA
CASSLLGNTEAFF,TGTGCCAGCAGTTTACTGGGGAACACTGAAGCTTTCTTT,TRBJ1-1,TRBV27,NA,NA
CASSQDGYTF,TGTGCCAGCAGCCAAGATGGCTACACCTTC,TRBJ1-2,TRBV4-2,NA,NA
CASSQAKLNTGELFF,TGTGCCAGCAGCCAAGCCAAACTTAACACCGGGGAGCTGTTTTTT,TRBJ2-2,TRBV14,once,NA
CASSTGGIATRYEQYF,TGCGCCAGCAGCACCGGGGGGATAGCGACGCGCTACGAGCAGTACTTC,TRBJ2-7,TRBV5-1,NA,TRBD2
CASRPDRDPYEQYF,TGTGCCAGCAGACCCGACAGAGATCCCTACGAGCAGTACTTC,TRBJ2-7,TRBV28,NA,NA
CASSLSPGDYEQYF,TGTGCCAGCAGCTTATCCCCGGGGGACTACGAGCAGTACTTC,TRBJ2-7,TRBV7-2,NA,NA
CASSVQSRNTEAFF,TGTGCCAGCAGCGTTCAGTCGAGGAACACTGAAGCTTTCTTT,TRBJ1-1,TRBV9,NA,NA
CASAVAETEQYF,TGTGCCAGTGCAGTAGCGGAGACCGAGCAGTACTTC,TRBJ2-7,TRBV19,NA,NA
CASSDQNYGYTF,TGCGCCAGCAGTGACCAGAATTATGGCTACACCTTC,TRBJ1-2,TRBV10-2,once,NA
CASGLVPGQGALQQETQYF,TGTGCTAGTGGTTTGGTACCGGGACAGGGGGCCCTCCAGCAGGAGACCCAGTACTTC,TRBJ2-5,TRBV12-5,NA,TRBD1
CASSIQGGSTNEKLFF,TGCGCCAGCTCGATTCAGGGCGGGTCGACTAATGAAAAACTGTTTTTT,TRBJ1-4,TRBV4-1,NA,NA
CASSSQLPGTEAFF,TGTGCCAGCAGTTCCCAATTACCGGGCACGGAAGCTTTCTTT,TRBJ1-1,TRBV2,NA,NA